The 5 T cell receptor beta chains in this list originate from one sample, sequenced in a study of control samples from healthy donors and cancer patients. Sequenced by immunoSEQ multiplex PCR; TCRdb stores in-frame clones only, minus some. Here the sample spans more than 150,000 clones, about 93% being singletons. Sequencing used blood. The receptors stem from a man aged 18 to 29 in good health.

V is TRBV28 and J is TRBJ2-3; D unclear. V gave up 5 bases and J gave up 4 bases, with 10 bases separating them. CDR3 length: 13 residues. Germline V gene lookup returns CDR1 MDHEN and CDR2 SYDVKM. This CDR3 reads CASSTLSPDTQYF. CDR3 coding DNA: TGTGCCAGCAGTACGCTATCCCCAGATACGCAGTATTTT.

The chain employs TRBV4-2 and TRBJ2-3, with D hard to call. V lost 0 bases and J 4 bases, leaving 5 bases between the germline ends. Germline CDR1 and CDR2: LGHNA and YNFKEQ. The CDR3 sequence is 13 residues long. As DNA, the CDR3 is TGTGCCAGCAGCCAAGATATCGCAGATACGCAGTATTTT. It codes for CASSQDIADTQYF.

The V and J genes are TRBV5-6 and TRBJ1-3; D unresolved. The CDR3 contains 16 residues. Deletions cut 1 base from V and 0 bases from J, with 11 bases between. Germline CDR1 reads SGHDT; CDR2 reads YYEEEE. The CDR3 DNA follows: TGTGCCAGCAGCTTGCCTTCCCACTTCTCTGGAAACACCATATATTTT. It encodes CASSLPSHFSGNTIYF.

The gene calls are TRBV28 and TRBJ2-3, with a tentative D call TRBD2 (6 bases). There are 13 residues in the CDR3. The germline V gene has CDR1 MDHEN and CDR2 SYDVKM. V gave up 8 bases and J gave up 2 bases, with 11 bases separating them. CDR3 sequence: CASSGSLTDTQYF. The CDR3 nucleotides read TGTGCCAGCTCCGGGAGCCTCACAGATACGCAGTATTTT.

The chain carries TRBV11-2 and TRBJ1-6; D unclear. Germline CDR1 and CDR2: SGHAT and FQNNGV. V lost 5 bases to trimming and J lost 10 bases, with 18 bases between them. This CDR3 has 15 residues. CDR3 in amino acids: CASSPGSYLGSPLHF. CDR3 in DNA: TGTGCCAGCAGCCCTGGATCGTATTTAGGCTCACCCCTCCACTTT.